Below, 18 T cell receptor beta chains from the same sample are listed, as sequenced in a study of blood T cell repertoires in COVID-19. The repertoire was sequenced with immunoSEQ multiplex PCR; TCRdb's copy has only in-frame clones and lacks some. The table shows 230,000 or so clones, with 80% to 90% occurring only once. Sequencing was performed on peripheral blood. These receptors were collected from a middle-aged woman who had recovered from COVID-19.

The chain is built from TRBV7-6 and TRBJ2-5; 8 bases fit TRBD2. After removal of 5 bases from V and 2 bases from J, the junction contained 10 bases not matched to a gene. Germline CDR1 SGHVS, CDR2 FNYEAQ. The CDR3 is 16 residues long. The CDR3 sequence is CASSQTVAGSQETQYF. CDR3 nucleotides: TGTGCCAGCAGCCAAACCGTAGCGGGGTCACAAGAGACCCAGTACTTC.

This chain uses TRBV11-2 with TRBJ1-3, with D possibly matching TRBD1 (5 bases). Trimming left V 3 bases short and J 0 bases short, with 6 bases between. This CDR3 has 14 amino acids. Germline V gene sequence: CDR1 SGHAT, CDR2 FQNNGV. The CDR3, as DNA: TGTGCCAGCAGCTTCAGGGCCTCTGGAAACACCATATATTTT. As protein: CASSFRASGNTIYF.

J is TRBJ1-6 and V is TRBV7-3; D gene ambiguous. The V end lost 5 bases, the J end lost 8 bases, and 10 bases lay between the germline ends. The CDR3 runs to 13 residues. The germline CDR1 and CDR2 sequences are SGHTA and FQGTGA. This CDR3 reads CASSRTSDSPLHF. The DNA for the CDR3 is TGTGCCAGCAGCCGCACTTCGGATTCACCCCTCCACTTT.

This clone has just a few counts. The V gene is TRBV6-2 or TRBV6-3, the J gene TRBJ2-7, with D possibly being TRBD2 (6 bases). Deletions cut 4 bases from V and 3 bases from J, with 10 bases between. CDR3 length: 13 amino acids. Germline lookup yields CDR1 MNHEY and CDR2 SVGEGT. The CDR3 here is CASSSGTGYEQYV. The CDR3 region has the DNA TGTGCCAGCAGTTCCGGGACTGGCTACGAGCAGTACGTC.

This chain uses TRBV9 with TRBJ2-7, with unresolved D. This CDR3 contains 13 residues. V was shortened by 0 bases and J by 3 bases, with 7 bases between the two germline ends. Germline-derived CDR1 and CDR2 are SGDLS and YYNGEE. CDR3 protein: CASSVAGSYEQYF. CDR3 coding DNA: TGTGCCAGCAGCGTAGCGGGTAGCTACGAGCAGTACTTC.

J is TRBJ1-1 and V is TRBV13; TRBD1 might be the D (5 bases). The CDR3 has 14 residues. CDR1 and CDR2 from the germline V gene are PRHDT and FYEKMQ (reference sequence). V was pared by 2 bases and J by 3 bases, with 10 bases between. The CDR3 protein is CASSLRGEDTEAFF. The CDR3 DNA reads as TGTGCCAGCAGCTTACGGGGGGAGGACACTGAAGCTTTCTTT.

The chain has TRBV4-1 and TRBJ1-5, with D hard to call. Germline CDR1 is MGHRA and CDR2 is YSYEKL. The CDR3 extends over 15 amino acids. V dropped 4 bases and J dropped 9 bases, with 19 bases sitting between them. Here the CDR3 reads CASSLLFGPGMPQHF. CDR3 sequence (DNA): TGCGCCAGCAGCCTCCTATTTGGCCCGGGGATGCCCCAGCATTTT.

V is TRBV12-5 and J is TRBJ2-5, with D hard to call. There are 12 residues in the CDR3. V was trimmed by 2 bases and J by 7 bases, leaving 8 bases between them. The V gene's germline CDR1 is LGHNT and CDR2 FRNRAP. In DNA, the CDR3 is TGTGCTAGTGGTTTGACCACATCGACCCAGTACTTC. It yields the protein CASGLTTSTQYF.

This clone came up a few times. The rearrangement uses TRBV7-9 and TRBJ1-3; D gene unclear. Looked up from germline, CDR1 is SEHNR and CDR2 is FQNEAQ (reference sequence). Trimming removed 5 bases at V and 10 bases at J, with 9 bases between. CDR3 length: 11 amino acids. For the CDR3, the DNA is TGTGCCAGCAGCCCTAGTGGGACCATATATTTT. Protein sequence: CASSPSGTIYF.

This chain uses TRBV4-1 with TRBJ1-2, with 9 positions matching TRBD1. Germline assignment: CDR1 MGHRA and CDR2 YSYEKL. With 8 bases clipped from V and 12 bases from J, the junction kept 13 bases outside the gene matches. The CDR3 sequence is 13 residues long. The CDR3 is CASAFSIRDRDTF. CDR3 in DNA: TGCGCCAGCGCTTTCTCGATCCGGGACAGGGACACCTTC.

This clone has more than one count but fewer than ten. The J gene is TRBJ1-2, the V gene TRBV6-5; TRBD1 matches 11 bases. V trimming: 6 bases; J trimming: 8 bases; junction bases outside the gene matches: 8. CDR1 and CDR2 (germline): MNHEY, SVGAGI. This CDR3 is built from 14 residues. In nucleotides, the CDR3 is TGTGCCAGCAGCCCCGGACAGGGGGCGAGAGGCTACACCTTC. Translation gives CASSPGQGARGYTF.

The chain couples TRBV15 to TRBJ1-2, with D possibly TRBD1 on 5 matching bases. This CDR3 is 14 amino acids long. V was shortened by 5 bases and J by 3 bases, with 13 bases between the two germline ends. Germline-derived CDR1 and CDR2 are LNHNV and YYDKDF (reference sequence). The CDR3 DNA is TGTGCCACCAGCTTTAGACAGCTCGACTATGGCTACACCTTC. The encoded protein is CATSFRQLDYGYTF.

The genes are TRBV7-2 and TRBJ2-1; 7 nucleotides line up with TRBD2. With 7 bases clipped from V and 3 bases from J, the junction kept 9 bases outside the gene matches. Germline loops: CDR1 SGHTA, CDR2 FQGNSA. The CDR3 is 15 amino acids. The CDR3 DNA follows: TGTGCCAGCACCAAGGATGGGACTAACTACAATGAGCAGTTCTTC. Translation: CASTKDGTNYNEQFF.

CDR3 protein: CASSKGGGDAGYGYTF. The CDR3 nucleotides read TGTGCCAGCAGCAAAGGGGGTGGGGACGCCGGCTATGGCTACACCTTC. V gene TRBV9 combines with J gene TRBJ1-2, with D tentatively TRBD1 (6 bases). The CDR3 length is 16 residues. Trimming removed 4 bases from V and 4 bases from J, with 20 bases in between. The V gene's germline CDR1 is SGDLS and CDR2 YYNGEE.

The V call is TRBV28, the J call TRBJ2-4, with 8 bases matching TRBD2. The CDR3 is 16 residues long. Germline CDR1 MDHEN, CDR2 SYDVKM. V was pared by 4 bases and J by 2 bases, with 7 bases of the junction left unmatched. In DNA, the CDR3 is TGTGCCAGCAGTTCCCCAGCGGGGGTGTCCAAAAACATTCAGTACTTC. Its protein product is CASSSPAGVSKNIQYF.

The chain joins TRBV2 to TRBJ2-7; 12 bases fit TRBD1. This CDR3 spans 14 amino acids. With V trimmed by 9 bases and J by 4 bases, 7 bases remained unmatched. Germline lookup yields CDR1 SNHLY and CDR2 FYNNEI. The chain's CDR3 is CASTGTGGLYEQYF. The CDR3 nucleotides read TGTGCCAGTACCGGGACAGGGGGCTTATACGAGCAGTACTTC.

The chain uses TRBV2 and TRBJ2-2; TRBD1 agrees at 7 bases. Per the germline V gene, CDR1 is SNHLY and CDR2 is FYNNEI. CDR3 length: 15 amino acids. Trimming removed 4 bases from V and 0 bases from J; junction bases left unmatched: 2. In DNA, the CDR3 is TGTGCCAGCAGTGTTGACAGGGCGAACACCGGGGAGCTGTTTTTT. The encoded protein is CASSVDRANTGELFF.

CDR3 DNA sequence: TGTGCCAGTAGTAGCCGGGTCACTAATGAAAAACTGTTTTTT. This translates into CASSSRVTNEKLFF. The chain joins TRBV19 to TRBJ1-4; D not certain. Per germline, CDR1 LNHDA and CDR2 SQIVND (reference sequence). This CDR3 contains 14 residues. The ends were cut back, 4 bases at V and 2 bases at J, with 8 bases in the middle.